This is a list of T cell receptor beta chains from one sample in a study of T cells in Graves' hyperthyroidism and ophthalmopathy. One entry per CDR3 protein, called by TCRdb with MiXCR from the multiplex PCR reads. Here the sample spans fewer than 750,000 distinct CDR3 sequences, 14% being singletons. Source material: blood. The receptor set was obtained from a woman aged 45-60 years with Graves' ophthalmopathy. The CDR3 runs from the conserved cysteine through the conserved F or W. A D gene is named only where the DNA matches it firmly. Expanded clones are given a class, and other clones once, few, many or no size at all.

v_gene	j_gene	abundance	d_gene	CDR3aa	CDR3nt
TRBV10-3	TRBJ2-1	few	TRBD2	CAISPGRDNEQFF	TGTGCCATCAGTCCCGGGAGGGACAATGAGCAGTTCTTC
TRBV7-2	TRBJ2-3	many	TRBD2	CASYMRLAGVADTQYF	TGTGCCAGCTATATGAGGCTAGCGGGAGTCGCAGATACGCAGTATTTT
TRBV19	TRBJ2-2	NA	NA	CASRAPGTVSNTGELFF	TGTGCCAGTAGGGCCCCCGGGACTGTATCGAACACCGGGGAGCTGTTTTTT
TRBV2	TRBJ2-1	many	NA	CASIQGGLSYNEQFF	TGTGCCAGCATCCAAGGGGGGCTCTCCTACAATGAGCAGTTCTTC
TRBV24-1	TRBJ2-1	NA	NA	CATSNGGQGWEQFF	TGTGCCACCAGTAACGGCGGGCAGGGCTGGGAGCAGTTCTTC
TRBV12-3/TRBV12-4	TRBJ1-1	many	TRBD1	CASRSPGTGVTEAFF	TGTGCCAGCAGATCGCCCGGGACAGGGGTGACTGAAGCTTTCTTT
TRBV2	TRBJ1-4	few	NA	CASMNTGSGEKLFF	TGTGCCAGCATGAACACAGGGTCGGGTGAAAAACTGTTTTTT
TRBV20-1	TRBJ2-6	few	TRBD1	CSAMGQGNSGANVLTF	TGCAGTGCTATGGGACAGGGAAACTCTGGGGCCAACGTCCTGACTTTC
TRBV7-6	TRBJ1-1	few	NA	CASSSTSGNTEAFF	TGTGCCAGCAGCTCAACATCGGGGAACACTGAAGCTTTCTTT
TRBV4-3	TRBJ1-5	few	NA	CASSQDADSYSNQPQHF	TGCGCCAGCAGCCAAGATGCCGATTCCTATAGCAATCAGCCCCAGCATTTT
TRBV7-3	TRBJ2-2	many	NA	CASSPYGGGELFF	TGTGCCAGCAGTCCTTACGGCGGCGGGGAGCTGTTTTTT
TRBV7-2	TRBJ2-7	many	TRBD2	CASSPRGTRGLGEQYF	TGTGCCAGCAGCCCACGGGGGACTAGGGGACTAGGGGAGCAGTACTTC
TRBV19	TRBJ2-7	NA	NA	CASSKDRNYEQYF	TGTGCCAGTAGTAAAGACAGAAACTACGAGCAGTACTTC
TRBV13	TRBJ2-2	NA	NA	CASSFGRGDDTGELFF	TGTGCCAGCAGCTTTGGGCGGGGAGACGACACCGGGGAGCTGTTTTTT
TRBV4-3	TRBJ2-1	NA	TRBD2	CASSQDWGGGRYNEQFF	TGCGCCAGCAGCCAAGATTGGGGGGGAGGCCGGTACAATGAGCAGTTCTTC
TRBV15	TRBJ2-7	NA	TRBD2	CATSRTLAGDFYEQYF	TGTGCCACCAGCCGGACGCTAGCGGGAGACTTCTACGAGCAGTACTTC
TRBV11-2	TRBJ2-7	NA	TRBD2	CASSPRLAGEFYEQYF	TGTGCCAGCAGCCCCAGACTAGCGGGAGAGTTCTACGAGCAGTACTTC
TRBV7-2	TRBJ2-7	NA	TRBD2	CASSLEGSGSLSYEQYF	TGTGCCAGCAGCTTAGAAGGTAGCGGGAGCCTCTCCTACGAGCAGTACTTC
TRBV7-3	TRBJ1-1	many	NA	CASSFEAFF	TGTGCCAGCAGCTTTGAAGCTTTCTTT
TRBV7-6	TRBJ2-7	many	NA	CASSGSREYEQYF	TGTGCCAGCAGCGGTTCTAGGGAGTACGAGCAGTACTTC
TRBV12-5	TRBJ2-7	many	NA	CASGLEAGRYEQYF	TGTGCTAGTGGTTTGGAGGCTGGCAGATACGAGCAGTACTTC
TRBV12-5	TRBJ1-4	few	NA	CASGLASTNEKLFF	TGTGCTAGTGGTCTAGCATCAACTAATGAAAAACTGTTTTTT
TRBV2	TRBJ2-7	many	TRBD2	CASTGLAGVHEQYF	TGTGCCAGCACTGGACTAGCGGGAGTTCACGAGCAGTACTTC
TRBV30	TRBJ2-7	NA	NA	CASSIRRNYEQYF	TGTGCCAGTAGTATTAGGCGAAACTACGAGCAGTACTTC
TRBV18	TRBJ1-1	NA	NA	CASSPKGQTNTEAFF	TGTGCCAGCTCACCTAAAGGACAGACCAATACTGAAGCTTTCTTT
TRBV30	TRBJ1-1	many	NA	CAWSVMSGENTEAFF	TGTGCCTGGAGTGTAATGTCAGGGGAAAACACTGAAGCTTTCTTT
TRBV6-8	TRBJ2-1	NA	TRBD2	CPRTSGSLSYNEQFF	TGCCCCAGGACTAGCGGGAGCCTCTCCTACAATGAGCAGTTCTTC
TRBV6-2/TRBV6-3	TRBJ2-7	many	NA	CASSYAWTGSYEQYF	TGTGCCAGCAGTTACGCCTGGACGGGTTCCTACGAGCAGTACTTC
TRBV5-5	TRBJ1-1	few	TRBD1	CASSLRMGQPNRMNTEAFF	TGTGCCAGCAGCCTCCGAATGGGACAGCCTAATAGGATGAACACTGAAGCTTTCTTT
TRBV6-1	TRBJ2-1	many	TRBD1	CASSGLGTGGSYNEQFF	TGTGCCAGCAGTGGACTAGGGACAGGGGGCTCCTACAATGAGCAGTTCTTC
TRBV6-1	TRBJ1-4	NA	TRBD1	CASRTGGHEKLFF	TGTGCCAGCAGGACAGGGGGGCATGAAAAACTGTTTTTT
TRBV20-1	TRBJ2-5	few	NA	CSARDPARGGGETQYF	TGCAGTGCTAGAGATCCCGCCAGGGGGGGAGGGGAGACCCAGTACTTC
TRBV20-1	TRBJ2-6	NA	TRBD2	CSARVGQAGGGSYGANVLTF	TGCAGTGCTAGAGTAGGGCAAGCGGGAGGAGGGAGTTATGGGGCCAACGTCCTGACTTTC
TRBV12-3/TRBV12-4	TRBJ2-7	many	NA	CASSPLQDYEQYF	TGTGCCAGCAGTCCCCTACAGGACTACGAGCAGTACTTC
TRBV27	TRBJ2-3	many	NA	CASSLNRAVDTQYF	TGTGCCAGCAGTTTGAACAGGGCGGTAGATACGCAGTATTTT
TRBV20-1	TRBJ1-5	many	TRBD1	CSASRTGPLPNQPQHF	TGCAGTGCTTCCCGGACAGGTCCACTGCCTAATCAGCCCCAGCATTTT
TRBV19	TRBJ2-2	once	NA	CASGIAPLTGELFF	TGTGCCAGTGGTATAGCACCGCTCACCGGGGAGCTGTTTTTT
TRBV12-5	TRBJ2-3	many	NA	CASDMETDHTDTQYF	TGTGCTAGCGACATGGAGACGGACCACACAGATACGCAGTATTTT
TRBV13	TRBJ2-5	few	TRBD2	CASSGEGLAGPRETQYF	TGTGCCAGCAGCGGGGAAGGACTAGCGGGCCCTCGGGAGACCCAGTACTTC
TRBV2	TRBJ1-5	many	NA	CASSEFGGGQPQHF	TGTGCCAGCAGTGAATTCGGGGGCGGGCAGCCCCAGCATTTT
TRBV3-1	TRBJ1-3	many	NA	CASNSKSSGNTIYF	TGTGCCAGCAACTCGAAGAGCTCTGGAAACACCATATATTTT
TRBV20-1	TRBJ1-2	many	NA	CSARGEVGYGYTF	TGCAGTGCTAGAGGTGAAGTTGGATATGGCTACACCTTC
TRBV28	TRBJ1-2	many	NA	CASSSVLLLAGYTF	TGTGCCAGCAGCTCCGTTCTGCTTTTGGCTGGCTACACCTTC
TRBV11-2	TRBJ1-2	NA	TRBD1	CASSSMVGAGGLYTF	TGTGCCAGCAGCTCAATGGTTGGGGCAGGGGGGCTGTACACCTTC
TRBV14	TRBJ2-2	many	NA	CASSQWPTNTGELFF	TGTGCCAGCAGCCAATGGCCAACGAACACCGGGGAGCTGTTTTTT
TRBV29-1	TRBJ2-1	few	TRBD2	CSVSGGRLYNEQFF	TGCAGCGTTAGCGGGGGGAGGCTTTACAATGAGCAGTTCTTC
TRBV12-3/TRBV12-4	TRBJ1-2	many	NA	CASSFGGATVGYTF	TGTGCCAGCAGTTTCGGGGGGGCGACGGTTGGCTACACCTTC
TRBV28	TRBJ1-2	NA	TRBD1	CASSPPGDRGTLGYGYTF	TGTGCCAGCAGCCCTCCGGGGGACAGGGGTACTTTAGGCTATGGCTACACCTTC
TRBV20-1	TRBJ1-6	NA	NA	CSARDPPGYNSPLHF	TGCAGTGCTAGAGATCCCCCAGGTTATAATTCACCCCTCCACTTT
TRBV29-1	TRBJ1-1	many	NA	CSVAGVMNTEAFF	TGCAGCGTTGCAGGGGTAATGAACACTGAAGCTTTCTTT
TRBV20-1	TRBJ2-1	many	NA	CSAIGVVGYNEQFF	TGCAGTGCTATTGGGGTGGTGGGATACAATGAGCAGTTCTTC
TRBV2	TRBJ1-5	many	NA	CASKRDNNQPQHF	TGTGCCAGCAAGAGGGACAACAATCAGCCCCAGCATTTT
TRBV12-3/TRBV12-4	TRBJ2-6	few	NA	CASFHSSISGANVLTF	TGTGCCAGTTTCCATTCATCGATCTCTGGGGCCAACGTCCTGACTTTC
TRBV28	TRBJ2-7	many	TRBD2	CASRPGGSGRRSYEQYF	TGTGCCAGCAGGCCAGGTGGAAGCGGGAGGAGGTCCTACGAGCAGTACTTC
TRBV7-9	TRBJ2-1	many	NA	CASSSRGTSYNEQFF	TGTGCCAGCAGCTCCAGAGGTACGTCCTACAATGAGCAGTTCTTC
TRBV29-1	TRBJ1-5	many	NA	CSVSRDGHQPQHF	TGCAGCGTCTCAAGGGACGGACATCAGCCCCAGCATTTT
TRBV6-1	TRBJ1-5	NA	NA	CASRGYRSNQPQHF	TGTGCCAGCAGAGGGTACAGGTCGAATCAGCCCCAGCATTTT
TRBV7-2	TRBJ2-4	many	TRBD1	CASSTGQGAFFAKNIQYF	TGTGCCAGCAGCACCGGACAGGGGGCCTTCTTCGCCAAAAACATTCAGTACTTC